Detailed here is one TCR beta chain. The CDR3 runs to 14 residues. From germline, CDR1 is SGHVS and CDR2 FQNEAQ. The trim removed 3 bases at V and 5 bases at J, leaving 5 bases unmatched. These data come from a study of tumor T cells in aggressive B-cell lymphoma. Using immunoSEQ multiplex PCR, the repertoire was profiled, and TCRdb retains in-frame clones only, with some absent. The profile shows about 2,800 clones, around 90% of them singletons. The receptor was isolated from an adult with diffuse large B cell lymphoma. Sequenced sample: tumor tissue. This sequence joins TRBV7-8 and TRBJ2-5; 8 nucleotides line up with TRBD1. CDR3 DNA sequence: TGTGCCAGCAGCTTGACAGGGGCGCGGGAGACCCAGTACTTC. Translation gives CASSLTGARETQYF.